These 20 T cell receptor beta chains were all obtained from the same sample, sequenced in a study of blood T cell repertoires in COVID-19. The protocol was immunoSEQ multiplex PCR, while the TCRdb copy is restricted to in-frame clones and leaves out a portion. The sample lists 350,000 to 450,000 clones, 85% occurring once. Sample: peripheral blood. These receptors all stem from a woman in her late teens or twenties with acute or convalescent COVID-19.

The V and J genes are TRBV11-2 and TRBJ2-1; TRBD1 matches 9 bases. V was pared by 3 bases and J by 6 bases, with 3 bases of the junction left unmatched. Germline lookup yields CDR1 SGHAT and CDR2 FQNNGV. The CDR3 has 14 amino acids. This chain's CDR3 is CASSLDRGGNEQFF. In nucleotides, the CDR3 is TGTGCCAGCAGCTTGGACAGGGGTGGCAATGAGCAGTTCTTC.

The chain joins TRBV19 to TRBJ1-1, with 7 nucleotides matching TRBD1. Trimming took 5 bases from V and 4 from J; bases not matched to a gene: 13. This CDR3 region has 16 residues. CDR1 is LNHDA, CDR2 SQIVND, per germline (reference sequence). CDR3 DNA: TGTGCCAGTAGTCTGCCGTTCGACAGGGTGGGCACTGAAGCTTTCTTT. Translating it yields CASSLPFDRVGTEAFF.

The chain has TRBV12-3 or TRBV12-4 and TRBJ1-2, with 10 bases that match TRBD1. V was clipped by 6 bases and J by 6 bases; unmatched bases: 4. CDR3 length: 13 amino acids. In DNA form, the CDR3 reads TGTGCCAGCAGCCCGACAGGGGGCGATGGCTACACCTTC. Translation: CASSPTGGDGYTF.

This clone was observed a handful of times. V and J are TRBV6-6 and TRBJ1-2; a weak D match, TRBD1 (5 bases). V was clipped by 6 bases and J by 3 bases, with 8 bases between them. Germline CDR1 MNHNY, CDR2 SVGAGI (reference sequence). This CDR3 comprises 12 residues. The CDR3 here is CASRDKDYGYTF. The CDR3 DNA sequence: TGTGCCAGCAGGGACAAAGACTATGGCTACACCTTC.

This CDR3 is CATIREGEAFF. CDR3 DNA: TGTGCCACTATCAGGGAGGGTGAAGCTTTCTTT. The rearrangement joins TRBV6-5 to TRBJ1-1; D perhaps matches TRBD1 (5 bases). Trimming took off 10 bases at V and 7 bases at J, with 13 bases between the two ends. The CDR3 runs 11 residues. Germline loops: CDR1 MNHEY, CDR2 SVGAGI.

This rearrangement joins TRBV9 to TRBJ2-7, with 8 bases fitting TRBD1. V lost 3 bases and J lost 3; bases outside the gene matches: 5. The CDR3 length is 14 residues. The V gene's germline CDR1 is SGDLS and CDR2 YYNGEE. The chain's CDR3 is CASSAPGQDYEQYF. The CDR3 DNA sequence: TGTGCCAGCAGCGCCCCGGGACAGGACTACGAGCAGTACTTC.

This sequence joins TRBV6-5 and TRBJ1-5, with a tentative D call TRBD1 (6 bases). The V end lost 0 bases, the J end lost 5 bases, and 11 bases lay between the germline ends. This CDR3 is 15 amino acids long. Looked up from germline, CDR1 is MNHEY and CDR2 is SVGAGI. The chain's CDR3 is CASSYSWAGDQPQHF. The CDR3 coding sequence is TGTGCCAGCAGTTACTCGTGGGCAGGGGATCAGCCCCAGCATTTT.

This chain uses TRBV9 with TRBJ2-2; a possible D gene is TRBD2 (5 bases). V shed 0 bases and J shed 3 bases, with 15 bases lying between them. CDR3 size: 17 residues. CDR1 is SGDLS and CDR2 is YYNGEE in the germline V gene. The CDR3 sequence: CASSVVRERPDTGELFF. DNA of the CDR3: TGTGCCAGCAGCGTAGTGAGAGAGCGGCCGGACACCGGGGAGCTGTTTTTT.

The chain is built from TRBV6-2 or TRBV6-3 and TRBJ1-5, with D possibly TRBD1 on 5 matching bases. The CDR3 is 12 residues long. In germline, CDR1 is MNHEY, CDR2 SVGEGT. The V gene lost 6 bases and the J gene lost 7 bases, with 10 bases spanning the gap. The CDR3 nucleotides read TGTGCCAGCAGCCAGCGGGGGCAGCCCCAGCATTTT. Its translation is CASSQRGQPQHF.

V usage is TRBV5-4 and J usage is TRBJ2-7; D remains ambiguous. Between the trimmed V and J ends, which lost 3 bases and 5 bases, there was a span of 12 bases. The germline CDR1 and CDR2 sequences are SGHNT and YYREEE (reference sequence). This CDR3 comprises 13 residues. The DNA of the CDR3 is TGTGCCAGCAGCTCCGCAGAGGTGAACGAGCAGTACTTC. It is translated as CASSSAEVNEQYF.

This clone was seen just once. This chain uses TRBV23-1 with TRBJ1-4; 7 nucleotides line up with TRBD1. TRBV23-1 is classed as an ORF, of uncertain function. This CDR3 has 14 residues. The ends lost 3 bases at V and 7 bases at J; junction bases unmatched: 5. CDR3 sequence: CASSQRQGGEKLFF. The CDR3 nucleotides read TGCGCCAGCAGTCAGAGGCAGGGGGGTGAAAAACTGTTTTTT.

CDR3 bases: TGTGCCAGTAGTTTGGGTCAAATACAGGGGGACTCACCCCTCCACTTT. Amino acids: CASSLGQIQGDSPLHF. This sequence joins TRBV19 and TRBJ1-6, with 8 bases fitting TRBD1. Trimming removed 5 bases from V and 10 bases from J; junction bases left unmatched: 13. The CDR3 has 16 amino acids. Germline CDR1 and CDR2: LNHDA and SQIVND (reference sequence).

The chain couples TRBV9 to TRBJ2-2; D remains ambiguous. Germline values: CDR1 SGDLS, CDR2 YYNGEE. The CDR3 consists of 15 residues. The V end was cut by 6 bases, the J end by 4 bases, with 16 bases between. DNA for the CDR3: TGTGCCAGCAAGCTAGGCCCCCAGACCACCGGGGAGCTGTTTTTT. This sequence encodes CASKLGPQTTGELFF.

This chain's CDR3 is CSVEKPGTAHGNTIYF. The CDR3 nucleotides read TGCAGCGTTGAAAAACCGGGGACAGCTCATGGAAACACCATATATTTT. The V and J genes are TRBV29-1 and TRBJ1-3, with 7 bases identical to TRBD1. V lost 2 bases to trimming and J lost 3 bases; unmatched junction nucleotides: 10. From germline, CDR1 is SQVTM and CDR2 ANQGSEA. The CDR3 runs 16 residues.

This chain links TRBV9 with TRBJ2-3; 12 nucleotides line up with TRBD2. Germline V lookup: CDR1 SGDLS, CDR2 YYNGEE. The V gene end was trimmed by 4 bases and the J gene end by 0 bases; junction bases not matched to a gene: 6. The CDR3 has 17 residues. This chain's CDR3 is CASSIRTSGASTDTQYF. CDR3 in DNA: TGTGCCAGCAGCATTCGGACTAGCGGGGCGAGCACAGATACGCAGTATTTT.

The genes are TRBV6-6 and TRBJ2-1, with D unresolved. The V and J ends lost 6 bases and 7 bases respectively, with 10 bases between them. This CDR3 is 12 amino acids long. Germline lookup yields CDR1 MNHNY and CDR2 SVGAGI (reference sequence). CDR3 coding DNA: TGTGCCAGCAGCCCCTCTGAGAATGAGCAGTTCTTC. Translating gives CASSPSENEQFF.

The J gene is TRBJ1-2, the V gene TRBV15; the match to TRBD1 covers 8 bases. The CDR3 totals 14 residues. Germline CDR1 LNHNV, CDR2 YYDKDF (reference sequence). The trim removed 3 bases at V and 3 bases at J, leaving 3 bases unmatched. The DNA for the CDR3 is TGTGCCACCAGCAGGGCAGGGGGCGACTATGGCTACACCTTC. Residues: CATSRAGGDYGYTF. The full variable domain, with the rest looked up from reference TRBV15 and TRBJ1-2, is DAMVIQNPRYQVTQFGKPVTLSCSQTLNHNVMYWYQQKSSQAPKLLFHYYDKDFNNEADTPDNFQSRRPNTSFCFLDIRSPGLGDTAMYLCATSRAGGDYGYTFGSGTRLTVV.

This chain connects TRBV12-3 or TRBV12-4 to TRBJ1-3; the D gene is possibly TRBD1 (5 bases). The CDR3 is made up of 13 amino acids. Trimming removed 10 bases at V and 2 bases at J, with 12 bases between. The CDR3 bases are TGTGCCACCAGATGGGGGGCTGGAAACACCATATATTTT. Translation: CATRWGAGNTIYF.

This clone was seen just once. The chain carries TRBV5-1 and TRBJ2-5; 7 bases agree with TRBD2. V dropped 0 bases and J dropped 3; count of bases not matched to a gene: 2. The germline CDR1 and CDR2 sequences are SGHRS and YFSETQ. This CDR3 has 14 residues. The CDR3 nucleotides read TGCGCCAGCAGCTTGGACCTAGCGGAAGAGACCCAGTACTTC. Protein: CASSLDLAEETQYF.

The rearrangement uses TRBV27 and TRBJ2-3; 10 bases fit TRBD2. The length of the CDR3 is 17 residues. The trim removed 6 bases at V and 3 bases at J, leaving 12 bases unmatched. Looked up from germline, CDR1 is MNHEY and CDR2 is SMNVEV (reference sequence). The CDR3 loop reads CASRRAGGLQTTDTQYF. CDR3 bases: TGTGCCAGCAGACGAGCGGGAGGGCTCCAGACGACAGATACGCAGTATTTT.